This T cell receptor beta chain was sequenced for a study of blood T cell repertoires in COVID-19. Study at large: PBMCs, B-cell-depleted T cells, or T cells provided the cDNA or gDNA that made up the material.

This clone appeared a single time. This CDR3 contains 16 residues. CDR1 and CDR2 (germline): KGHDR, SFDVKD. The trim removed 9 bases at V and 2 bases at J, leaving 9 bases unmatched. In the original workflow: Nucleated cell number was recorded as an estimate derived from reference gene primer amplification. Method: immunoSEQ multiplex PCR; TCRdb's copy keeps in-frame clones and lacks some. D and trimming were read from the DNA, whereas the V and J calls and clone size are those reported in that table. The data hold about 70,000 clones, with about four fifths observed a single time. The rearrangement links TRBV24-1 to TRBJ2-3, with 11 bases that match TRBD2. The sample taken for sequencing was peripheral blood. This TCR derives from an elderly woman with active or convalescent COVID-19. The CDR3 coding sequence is TGTGCCACCTCGGGTAGCGGGGGGGCTATCACAGATACGCAGTATTTT. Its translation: CATSGSGGAITDTQYF.